One sample yielded the 24 T cell receptor beta chains listed below, sequenced in a study of blood T cell repertoires in COVID-19. Clones were read by immunoSEQ multiplex PCR, and TCRdb kept only the in-frame ones, dropping some. The profile shows about 240,000 clones, around 90% of them singletons. Material for sequencing was peripheral blood. The receptors here all came from a man aged 55-75 years who had recovered from COVID-19.

The rearrangement links TRBV20-1 to TRBJ2-2, with TRBD2 identical over 10 bases. Germline V gene lookup returns CDR1 DFQATT and CDR2 SNEGSKA (reference sequence). V shed 3 bases and J 7 bases; nucleotides not matched to a gene: 2. The CDR3 has 13 amino acids. CDR3 sequence reads: CSASLAGVGELFF. The CDR3 DNA is TGCAGTGCTAGTCTAGCGGGGGTCGGGGAGCTGTTTTTT.

Here the CDR3 reads CASSDWDSYGYTF. The CDR3 nucleotides are TGTGCCAGCAGTGATTGGGACAGCTATGGCTACACCTTC. The chain has TRBV6-1 and TRBJ1-2, with 7 bases identical to TRBD1. The germline V gene encodes CDR1 MNHNS and CDR2 SASEGT. The CDR3 is 13 amino acids. V shed 3 bases, J shed 4 bases, and the junction held 2 bases outside the gene matches.

The chain has TRBV20-1 and TRBJ2-4; 8 bases line up with TRBD1. Per the germline V gene, CDR1 is DFQATT and CDR2 is SNEGSKA (reference sequence). The CDR3 covers 11 residues. CDR3 nucleotide sequence: TGCGCCAGGGGGCGAGGAGACATTCAGTACTTC. Translating it yields CARGRGDIQYF.

The chain couples TRBV3-1 (or the pseudogene TRBV3-2) to TRBJ2-7; tentative D call: TRBD1 (5 bases). Germline V gives CDR1 LGHDT, CDR2 YNNKEL (reference sequence). Trimming left V 4 bases short and J 2 bases short, with 21 bases between. This CDR3 spans 17 amino acids. The CDR3 nucleotides read TGTGCCAGCAGCCCACTCAGTGGCATCGACAGACCCTACGAGCAGTACTTC. This encodes CASSPLSGIDRPYEQYF.

V gene TRBV7-2 combines with J gene TRBJ2-1, with TRBD2 matching over 13 bases. Germline loops: CDR1 SGHTA, CDR2 FQGNSA. The J segment lost 9 bases and the V segment lost 5 bases, leaving 7 bases of the junction unmatched. The CDR3 covers 15 residues. This chain's CDR3 is CASSPWTSGGLEQFF. CDR3 DNA: TGTGCCAGCAGCCCATGGACTAGCGGGGGCCTTGAGCAGTTCTTC. The whole variable domain, remainder taken from reference TRBV7-2 and TRBJ2-1, is GAGVSQSPSNKVTEKGKDVELRCDPISGHTALYWYRQSLGQGLEFLIYFQGNSAPDKSGLPSDRFSAERTGGSVSTLTIQRTQQEDSAVYLCASSPWTSGGLEQFFGPGTRLTVL.

The gene calls are TRBV15 and TRBJ2-5; TRBD1 might be the D (7 bases). This CDR3 contains 15 residues. CDR1 and CDR2 from the germline V gene are LNHNV and YYDKDF (reference sequence). Trimming took 7 bases from V and 2 from J, leaving 17 bases between them. The CDR3 coding sequence is TGTGCCACCAAGTTTTTCAGGGGGGTTCAAGAGACCCAGTACTTC. It translates to CATKFFRGVQETQYF.

This sequence joins TRBV5-1 and TRBJ2-7; 9 positions match TRBD2. The junction had 6 bases not matched to a gene; V was cut back by 0 bases and J by 2 bases. CDR1 and CDR2 (germline): SGHRS, YFSETQ. The CDR3 loop spans 16 amino acids. CDR3 amino acids: CASSLGSSGATYEQYF. The CDR3 region has the DNA TGCGCCAGCAGCTTGGGTTCTAGCGGGGCTACCTACGAGCAGTACTTC.

This chain links TRBV12-3 or TRBV12-4 with TRBJ1-2; 8 bases map to TRBD1. V lost 3 bases and J lost 7; bases outside the gene matches: 4. CDR3 length: 13 amino acids. The CDR3 DNA sequence: TGTGCCAGCAGTTTCGGGACAGGTGCTGGCTACACCTTC. Amino acids: CASSFGTGAGYTF.

The chain joins TRBV21-1 to TRBJ1-4; no DNA check was done on the table's D call, TRBD1. TRBV21-1 has pseudogene status. This CDR3 contains 21 residues. In DNA, the CDR3 is TGTGCCAGCAGCAAATGCATTCCCGGGACAGGCACTCATGCAACTAATGAAAAACTGTTTTTT. Translating it yields CASSKCIPGTGTHATNEKLFF.

This clone came up many times. The chain is built from TRBV27 and TRBJ1-6; D perhaps matches TRBD1 (6 bases). There are 14 residues in the CDR3. Germline CDR1 is MNHEY and CDR2 is SMNVEV (reference sequence). The ends were cut back, 6 bases at V and 10 bases at J, with 16 bases in the middle. CDR3 sequence: CASRQGRGESPLHF. CDR3 nucleotide sequence: TGTGCCAGCAGACAGGGAAGGGGAGAGTCACCCCTCCACTTT.

CDR3 residues: CASSGRDSGANVLTF. CDR3 nucleotide sequence: TGTGCCAGCTCCGGGAGGGACTCTGGGGCCAACGTCCTGACTTTC. The chain employs TRBV25-1 and TRBJ2-6, with 8 positions matching TRBD2. The CDR3 is made up of 15 amino acids. The V gene end was trimmed by 8 bases and the J gene end by 0 bases; junction bases not matched to a gene: 3. Germline V lookup: CDR1 MGHDK, CDR2 SYGVNS. The full variable domain, rest sourced from reference TRBV25-1 and TRBJ2-6, is EADIYQTPRYLVIGTGKKITLECSQTMGHDKMYWYQQDPGMELHLIHYSYGVNSTEKGDLSSESTVSRIRTEHFPLTLESARPSHTSQYLCASSGRDSGANVLTFGAGSRLTVL.

The V and J genes are TRBV25-1 and TRBJ2-2; possible D gene TRBD2, 6 bases. This CDR3 contains 14 residues. V dropped 8 bases and J dropped 3 bases, with 13 bases sitting between them. Germline-derived CDR1 and CDR2 are MGHDK and SYGVNS. The CDR3 region is CASCRWEDTGELFF. The CDR3 DNA reads as TGTGCCAGCTGTCGATGGGAGGACACCGGGGAGCTGTTTTTT.

In nucleotides, the CDR3 is TGTGCCAGCAGCTCTGGGACTAGCATTTCGAATGAGCAGTTCTTC. The encoded protein is CASSSGTSISNEQFF. V usage is TRBV7-9 and J usage is TRBJ2-1; TRBD2 matches at 9 bases. Per the germline V gene, CDR1 is SEHNR and CDR2 is FQNEAQ (reference sequence). The CDR3 contains 15 residues. The V and J ends lost 4 bases and 7 bases, in that order; junction bases with no gene match: 8.

The genes are TRBV29-1 and TRBJ1-1; D is ambiguous. CDR1 is SQVTM and CDR2 is ANQGSEA in the germline V gene. The V end was cut by 4 bases, the J end by 5 bases, with 8 bases between. The CDR3 consists of 11 residues. Written as DNA, the CDR3 is TGCAGCGTTGCCCCGGGGACTGAAGCTTTCTTT. Amino acids: CSVAPGTEAFF.

The chain links TRBV20-1 to TRBJ2-1; D not resolved. V lost 3 bases to trimming and J lost 1 base, with 10 bases between them. CDR1 DFQATT and CDR2 SNEGSKA come from the germline V gene (reference sequence). The CDR3 runs to 14 residues. CDR3 in DNA: TGCAGTGCTAGTAACTACCCGTCCTACAATGAGCAGTTCTTC. Translated: CSASNYPSYNEQFF.

This chain joins TRBV20-1 and TRBJ1-1, with no clear D. CDR3 size: 11 residues. Trimming shortened V by 3 bases and J by 6 bases, and 8 bases separated the two germline ends. The germline V gene has CDR1 DFQATT and CDR2 SNEGSKA (reference sequence). This chain's CDR3 is CSASRASEAFF. CDR3 DNA sequence: TGCAGTGCTAGTAGAGCCTCTGAAGCTTTCTTT.

The chain recombines TRBV18 with TRBJ2-7; tentative D call: TRBD2 (5 bases). Germline CDR1 reads KGHSH; CDR2 reads LQKENI. CDR3 length equals 14 residues. V lost 5 bases and J 7 bases, leaving 18 bases between the germline ends. This CDR3 is CASSSAAGSREQYV. CDR3 nucleotides: TGTGCCAGCTCATCAGCGGCCGGCTCGAGGGAGCAGTACGTC.

V usage is TRBV5-1 and J usage is TRBJ2-7, with D possibly matching TRBD1 (6 bases). Germline CDR1 SGHRS, CDR2 YFSETQ. The CDR3 sequence is 11 residues long. The V end lost 4 bases, the J end lost 7 bases, and 9 bases lay between the germline ends. The CDR3 DNA reads TGCGCCAGCAGCCAGGGGTGGGAGCAGTACTTC. This encodes CASSQGWEQYF.

The gene calls are TRBV4-2 and TRBJ2-7; no firm D call. V lost 0 bases and J lost 2, with 11 bases in between. The CDR3 length is 15 residues. Per the germline V gene, CDR1 is LGHNA and CDR2 is YNFKEQ. CDR3 in DNA: TGTGCCAGCAGCCAAGAAACAGAAACCCCCTACGAGCAGTACTTC. Protein product: CASSQETETPYEQYF.

V usage is TRBV19 and J usage is TRBJ2-5, with a possible D match to TRBD1 (6 bases). V was shortened by 8 bases and J by 0 bases, with 16 bases between the two germline ends. Germline V CDR1 and CDR2: LNHDA, SQIVND (reference sequence). This CDR3 has 15 amino acids. Written as DNA, the CDR3 is TGTGCCAGTCGCCAGACAGGTTCCTACCAAGAGACCCAGTACTTC. Its protein is CASRQTGSYQETQYF.

This chain connects TRBV6-6 to TRBJ1-6; 8 nucleotides agree with TRBD1. The V gene's germline CDR1 is MNHNY and CDR2 SVGAGI (reference sequence). This CDR3 contains 15 residues. With 6 bases clipped from V and 10 bases from J, the junction kept 11 bases outside the gene matches. The DNA of the CDR3 is TGTGCCAGCAGACCCGACAGGGGCGTGGAGTCACCCCTCCACTTT. The encoded protein is CASRPDRGVESPLHF.

The chain uses TRBV18 and TRBJ2-1, with 15 bases fitting TRBD2. The junction had 4 bases not matched to a gene; V was cut back by 3 bases and J by 13 bases. This CDR3 comprises 14 residues. The V gene's germline CDR1 is KGHSH and CDR2 LQKENI. Here the CDR3 reads CASSPGLAGGRQFF. CDR3 bases: TGTGCCAGCTCACCGGGACTAGCGGGGGGCCGCCAGTTCTTC.

The J gene is TRBJ2-2, the V gene TRBV28; possibly TRBD2 for D (6 bases). The CDR3 is 16 amino acids. Germline CDR1 reads MDHEN; CDR2 reads SYDVKM. With 6 bases removed from V and 5 bases from J, the gap between germline ends came to 19 bases. In nucleotides, the CDR3 is TGTGCCAGCAGCCGAGTTCGGAGGGGACGAACCGGGGAGCTGTTTTTT. This codes for CASSRVRRGRTGELFF.

This chain links TRBV2 with TRBJ1-5; D gene unclear. Trimming removed 3 bases at V and 4 bases at J, with 13 bases between. CDR1 is SNHLY, CDR2 FYNNEI, per germline. The CDR3 is 15 amino acids. Here the CDR3 DNA reads TGTGCCAGCAGTGATGATGGTGCAGGTAATCAGCCCCAGCATTTT. It encodes CASSDDGAGNQPQHF.